The rows below give T cell receptor beta chains drawn from one sample of a study of shared clonotypes between healthy human individuals. Here immunoSEQ multiplex PCR was the method, and the copy in TCRdb shows in-frame clones only, minus some. Of some 980,000 clones detected, 76% appear once; the ten largest clones hold over 1.3%. The sequenced sample was memory CD4+ T cells sorted from blood. The source is a man younger than 35 in good health. Both conserved end residues are part of each CDR3. Each record gives: clone size, D gene, J gene, V gene, CDR3 DNA, CDR3 protein. The D gene is left open where the match is weak. Clone sizes are given selectively: once, few, many, or a class where the clone is expanded.

clone_size: .; d_call: TRBD1; j_call: TRBJ1-3; v_call: TRBV7-9; cdr3_nt: TGTGCCAGTGGTCAGGGGGACAGGTCTGGAAACACCATATATTTT; cdr3_aa: CASGQGDRSGNTIYF
clone_size: .; d_call: TRBD2; j_call: TRBJ2-7; v_call: TRBV6-5; cdr3_nt: TGTGCCACACAAACTGCTAGCGGGGGAACCTACGAGCAGTACTTC; cdr3_aa: CATQTASGGTYEQYF
clone_size: .; d_call: TRBD1; j_call: TRBJ2-1; v_call: TRBV7-2; cdr3_nt: TGTGCCAGCAGCTCCACACTGGGACAGGTTAGGAACGAGCAGTTCTTC; cdr3_aa: CASSSTLGQVRNEQFF
clone_size: many; d_call: .; j_call: TRBJ2-7; v_call: TRBV18; cdr3_nt: TGTGCCAGCTCACCACTCTCAGGGACCGACGAGCAGTACTTC; cdr3_aa: CASSPLSGTDEQYF
clone_size: few; d_call: .; j_call: TRBJ1-5; v_call: TRBV21-1; cdr3_nt: TGTGCCAGCAGCCGAAAACAGGTTACTTGGGGCAATCAGCCCCAGCATTTT; cdr3_aa: CASSRKQVTWGNQPQHF
clone_size: .; d_call: .; j_call: TRBJ2-1; v_call: TRBV29-1; cdr3_nt: TGCAGCGTCGTCGGGACCCGAAGCTCCTACAATGAGCAGTTCTTC; cdr3_aa: CSVVGTRSSYNEQFF
clone_size: .; d_call: TRBD1; j_call: TRBJ1-1; v_call: TRBV19; cdr3_nt: TGTGCCAGTAGTATAGGCCAGGGGGCCTACACTGAAGCTTTCTTT; cdr3_aa: CASSIGQGAYTEAFF
clone_size: .; d_call: .; j_call: TRBJ1-1; v_call: TRBV2; cdr3_nt: TGTGCCAGCACCCAGATCCCAGCCACTGAAGCTTTCTTT; cdr3_aa: CASTQIPATEAFF
clone_size: .; d_call: .; j_call: TRBJ2-3; v_call: TRBV7-2; cdr3_nt: TGTGCCAGCAGCCCCACTGGGGATACGCAGTATTTT; cdr3_aa: CASSPTGDTQYF
clone_size: .; d_call: .; j_call: TRBJ1-6; v_call: TRBV6-5; cdr3_nt: TGTGCCAGCAGTTACCGGGGTTCACCCCTCCACTTT; cdr3_aa: CASSYRGSPLHF
clone_size: .; d_call: TRBD2; j_call: TRBJ2-1; v_call: TRBV28; cdr3_nt: TGTGCCAGCGCCCCTGGCGGGGGGGCAGGTTATAATGAGCAGTTCTTC; cdr3_aa: CASAPGGGAGYNEQFF
clone_size: .; d_call: .; j_call: TRBJ2-7; v_call: TRBV7-2; cdr3_nt: TGTGCCAGCAGCTTGACACTACCCTACGAGCAGTACTTC; cdr3_aa: CASSLTLPYEQYF
clone_size: .; d_call: .; j_call: TRBJ2-7; v_call: TRBV28; cdr3_nt: TGTGCCAGCAGGGGACCGACCGGGGTCGAGCAGTACTTC; cdr3_aa: CASRGPTGVEQYF
clone_size: .; d_call: TRBD1; j_call: TRBJ1-2; v_call: TRBV6-6; cdr3_nt: TGTGCCAGCAGAACAGGGGGCACCAACTATGGCTACACCTTC; cdr3_aa: CASRTGGTNYGYTF
clone_size: .; d_call: .; j_call: TRBJ2-5; v_call: TRBV7-2; cdr3_nt: TGTGCCAGCAGCTTGGGGATGAGAGAGACCCAGTACTTC; cdr3_aa: CASSLGMRETQYF
clone_size: .; d_call: TRBD1; j_call: TRBJ1-4; v_call: TRBV2; cdr3_nt: TGTGCCAGCAGCGCGGACAGGGGGGATGAAAAACTGTTTTTT; cdr3_aa: CASSADRGDEKLFF
clone_size: .; d_call: .; j_call: TRBJ2-5; v_call: TRBV5-1; cdr3_nt: TGCGCCAGCAGCTTCGGCTTACTTCAAGAGACCCAGTACTTC; cdr3_aa: CASSFGLLQETQYF
clone_size: .; d_call: .; j_call: TRBJ1-3; v_call: TRBV11-2; cdr3_nt: TGTGCCAGCAGTTTGTCAGGGGTTGGAAACACCATATATTTT; cdr3_aa: CASSLSGVGNTIYF
clone_size: .; d_call: .; j_call: TRBJ2-1; v_call: TRBV13; cdr3_nt: TGTGCCAGCAGCCACCAGACTGTAATATTCAGTGAGCAGTTCTTC; cdr3_aa: CASSHQTVIFSEQFF
clone_size: many; d_call: .; j_call: TRBJ1-1; v_call: TRBV9; cdr3_nt: TGTGCCAGCAGCGTAGCTTACAGGGAGACTGAAGCTTTCTTT; cdr3_aa: CASSVAYRETEAFF
clone_size: .; d_call: .; j_call: TRBJ1-2; v_call: TRBV6-5; cdr3_nt: TGTGCCAGCAGTTACTCGGGCGGTAACTATGGCTACACCTTC; cdr3_aa: CASSYSGGNYGYTF
clone_size: .; d_call: .; j_call: TRBJ2-3; v_call: TRBV5-1; cdr3_nt: TGCGCCAGCAGCTCTGGCCGAGGGGGTAGCACAGATACGCAGTATTTT; cdr3_aa: CASSSGRGGSTDTQYF
clone_size: few; d_call: .; j_call: TRBJ2-3; v_call: TRBV14; cdr3_nt: TGTGCCAGCAGCCAAGGTCGGACTCCGGGCACAGATACGCAGTATTTT; cdr3_aa: CASSQGRTPGTDTQYF
clone_size: .; d_call: TRBD1; j_call: TRBJ2-5; v_call: TRBV6-6; cdr3_nt: TGTGCCAGCAGTTACTCGGGACAGTCAGAGACCCAGTACTTC; cdr3_aa: CASSYSGQSETQYF
clone_size: .; d_call: .; j_call: TRBJ2-3; v_call: TRBV11-3; cdr3_nt: TGTGCCAGCAGCCCGAACCTAGGAGATACGCAGTATTTT; cdr3_aa: CASSPNLGDTQYF
clone_size: once; d_call: TRBD2; j_call: TRBJ2-2; v_call: TRBV30; cdr3_nt: TGTGCCTGGAGAGGTCTAGCGGGCGGGGAGCTGTTTTTT; cdr3_aa: CAWRGLAGGELFF
clone_size: .; d_call: .; j_call: TRBJ1-5; v_call: TRBV2; cdr3_nt: TGTGCCAGCAGTGAAGGAACGTGGGGTCAGCCCCAGCATTTT; cdr3_aa: CASSEGTWGQPQHF
clone_size: .; d_call: TRBD2; j_call: TRBJ2-5; v_call: TRBV25-1; cdr3_nt: TGTGCCAGCGGCACTTGGGGAGCGGGAGAAGAGACCCAGTACTTC; cdr3_aa: CASGTWGAGEETQYF
clone_size: .; d_call: .; j_call: TRBJ1-1; v_call: TRBV2; cdr3_nt: TGTGCCAGCAGACCCCATGAAAACACTGAAGCTTTCTTT; cdr3_aa: CASRPHENTEAFF
clone_size: .; d_call: TRBD2; j_call: TRBJ2-3; v_call: TRBV10-1; cdr3_nt: TGCGCCAGCAGTGATCTTCGACTAGCGGGCACAGATACGCAGTATTTT; cdr3_aa: CASSDLRLAGTDTQYF
clone_size: .; d_call: .; j_call: TRBJ1-2; v_call: TRBV5-1; cdr3_nt: TGCGCCAGCAGCTTCTCGTCAGAGAACTATGGCTACACCTTC; cdr3_aa: CASSFSSENYGYTF
clone_size: few; d_call: .; j_call: TRBJ2-3; v_call: TRBV4-1; cdr3_nt: TGCGCCAGCAGCCAAGTGATCCAGACGGATACGCAGTATTTT; cdr3_aa: CASSQVIQTDTQYF
clone_size: .; d_call: .; j_call: TRBJ2-1; v_call: TRBV27; cdr3_nt: TGTGCCAGCAGTTTTTGGCGTCCCGGGAAAGGCAATGAGCAGTTCTTC; cdr3_aa: CASSFWRPGKGNEQFF
clone_size: .; d_call: .; j_call: TRBJ1-2; v_call: TRBV11-2; cdr3_nt: TGTGCCAGCAGCTTAGTTCAGGGAGCCCACTATGGCTACACCTTC; cdr3_aa: CASSLVQGAHYGYTF
clone_size: .; d_call: TRBD1; j_call: TRBJ2-3; v_call: TRBV5-1; cdr3_nt: TGCGCCAGCAGCCAGGGACAGCCCACAGATACGCAGTATTTT; cdr3_aa: CASSQGQPTDTQYF
clone_size: .; d_call: .; j_call: TRBJ2-7; v_call: TRBV27; cdr3_nt: TGTGCCAGCAGTCCCCGGGGCGGTGCTAAAGAGCAGTACTTC; cdr3_aa: CASSPRGGAKEQYF
clone_size: .; d_call: TRBD2; j_call: TRBJ2-1; v_call: TRBV4-1; cdr3_nt: TGCGCCAGCAGCCAAGGACTAGCGGGAGGGCTCAAGGAAAATGAGCAGTTCTTC; cdr3_aa: CASSQGLAGGLKENEQFF
clone_size: .; d_call: TRBD1; j_call: TRBJ1-1; v_call: TRBV28; cdr3_nt: TGTGCCAGCAGCTCACCGACAGGGGGCTTGCGCACTGAAGCTTTCTTT; cdr3_aa: CASSSPTGGLRTEAFF
clone_size: .; d_call: TRBD1; j_call: TRBJ1-4; v_call: TRBV7-2; cdr3_nt: TGTGCCAGCAGTTCAAGGACAGGGCGGAATGAAAAACTGTTTTTT; cdr3_aa: CASSSRTGRNEKLFF
clone_size: .; d_call: TRBD1; j_call: TRBJ1-2; v_call: TRBV2; cdr3_nt: TGTGCCAGCAGACCTCCGGGACAGGGGAGCTATGGCTACACCTTC; cdr3_aa: CASRPPGQGSYGYTF
clone_size: .; d_call: TRBD2; j_call: TRBJ2-3; v_call: TRBV2; cdr3_nt: TGTGCCAGCAGCGGACTAGCGGGAGGGCCCAATGCAGATACGCAGTATTTT; cdr3_aa: CASSGLAGGPNADTQYF
clone_size: once; d_call: TRBD2; j_call: TRBJ2-3; v_call: TRBV5-1; cdr3_nt: TGCGCCAGCAGCTCAGGAGAAGCGGGGGGCCTTGATACGCAGTATTTT; cdr3_aa: CASSSGEAGGLDTQYF
clone_size: .; d_call: .; j_call: TRBJ2-5; v_call: TRBV10-3; cdr3_nt: TGTGCCATCAGTGCCCGGGGAGGAGAGACCCAGTACTTC; cdr3_aa: CAISARGGETQYF
clone_size: .; d_call: .; j_call: TRBJ2-7; v_call: TRBV28; cdr3_nt: TGTGCCAGCAATTCGGACAGGAGGGGCGAGCAGTACTTC; cdr3_aa: CASNSDRRGEQYF
clone_size: .; d_call: .; j_call: TRBJ1-3; v_call: TRBV7-2; cdr3_nt: TGTGCCAGCAGCTTAGCGCCCACCTCTGGAAACACCATATATTTT; cdr3_aa: CASSLAPTSGNTIYF
clone_size: .; d_call: TRBD2; j_call: TRBJ2-1; v_call: TRBV6-5; cdr3_nt: TGTGCCAGCAGTTACACGCCTAGCGGGAGAGGGCAGTTCTTC; cdr3_aa: CASSYTPSGRGQFF
clone_size: .; d_call: .; j_call: TRBJ1-2; v_call: TRBV6-5; cdr3_nt: TGTGCCAGCAGTTCGACAGTTTATGGCTACACCTTC; cdr3_aa: CASSSTVYGYTF
clone_size: few; d_call: .; j_call: TRBJ1-5; v_call: TRBV6-1; cdr3_nt: TGTGCCAGCAGTGAGCGGGGGGTGAATCAGCCCCAGCATTTT; cdr3_aa: CASSERGVNQPQHF
clone_size: .; d_call: TRBD1; j_call: TRBJ1-2; v_call: TRBV7-2; cdr3_nt: TGTGCCAGCAGCTTAGGGACAGGGGTGTTTTATGGCTACACCTTC; cdr3_aa: CASSLGTGVFYGYTF
clone_size: .; d_call: TRBD1; j_call: TRBJ1-4; v_call: TRBV30; cdr3_nt: TGTGCCTGGAGTAACAGGGGTCGGTCTACTAATGAAAAACTGTTTTTT; cdr3_aa: CAWSNRGRSTNEKLFF
clone_size: .; d_call: .; j_call: TRBJ1-4; v_call: TRBV4-3; cdr3_nt: TGCGCCAGCAGCCAAGGGGCAGGGGCTGTAGAAAAACTGTTTTTT; cdr3_aa: CASSQGAGAVEKLFF
clone_size: many; d_call: TRBD1; j_call: TRBJ1-5; v_call: TRBV28; cdr3_nt: TGTGCCAGCAGTACCGCCGGGAACAGGGGGCTCGATCAGCCCCAGCATTTT; cdr3_aa: CASSTAGNRGLDQPQHF
clone_size: few; d_call: .; j_call: TRBJ1-1; v_call: TRBV20-1; cdr3_nt: TGCAGTGCTCTCAGGTCTACTGAAGCTTTCTTT; cdr3_aa: CSALRSTEAFF
clone_size: .; d_call: .; j_call: TRBJ2-2; v_call: TRBV7-2; cdr3_nt: TGTGCCAGCAGCTTCACAGGGTTGTCCGGGGAGCTGTTTTTT; cdr3_aa: CASSFTGLSGELFF
clone_size: .; d_call: .; j_call: TRBJ1-1; v_call: TRBV10-3; cdr3_nt: TGTGCCATCGGGAACCGGGGGGCCGAAGCTTTCTTT; cdr3_aa: CAIGNRGAEAFF
clone_size: .; d_call: .; j_call: TRBJ2-7; v_call: TRBV10-3; cdr3_nt: TGTGCCATCAGCTGGGACAAAACCTACGAGCAGTACTTC; cdr3_aa: CAISWDKTYEQYF
clone_size: few; d_call: .; j_call: TRBJ1-3; v_call: TRBV29-1; cdr3_nt: TGCAGCGTCGCGTCCACCCTCTCTGGAAACACCATATATTTT; cdr3_aa: CSVASTLSGNTIYF